The present T cell receptor beta chain was sequenced within a study of T cell responses to AZD1222 COVID-19 vaccine. Study-level points and caveats: All repertoire sampling was performed exclusively after the peak T cell response. The sample set comprised mostly white British donors with more females, and clonal diversity was possibly underestimated. When two AZD1222 doses had been given, Spike-specific TCR breadth and depth rose.

Sequencing used immunoSEQ multiplex PCR; TCRdb keeps in-frame clones, though not all of them. The table has tens of thousands of clones, about 89% seen once; the top ten hold 5%. Notes on this clone: The antigen is unknown.

V shed 6 bases and J 4 bases; nucleotides not matched to a gene: 6. The CDR3 contains 15 residues. The germline CDR1 and CDR2 sequences are MNHEY and SVGAGI. Recipients boosted at about 4 weeks or about 12 weeks are pooled. Specimen: peripheral blood, collected 28 days after the second AZD1222 dose. This chain joins TRBV6-5 and TRBJ2-5, with TRBD2 matching over 12 bases. This receptor was obtained from an adult who received the AZD1222 COVID-19 vaccine. The CDR3 coding sequence is TGTGCCAGCAGGGCTCTAGCGGGGGGGAGAGAGACCCAGTACTTC. It specifies CASRALAGGRETQYF.